Listed here are 3 T cell receptor beta chains from one sample, sequenced in a study of shared clonotypes between healthy human individuals. Profiled with immunoSEQ multiplex PCR; TCRdb holds only in-frame clones, not every one. The sample holds nearly 2 million clones, approximately 95% seen once. In the naive CD8 group, cells lacked CD45RO and were positively selected for CCR7, so terminally differentiated effector memory CD45RA+ cells were left out. Sequencing was performed on naive CD8+ T cells sorted from blood. The source is a man younger than 30 in good health.

The chain recombines TRBV28 with TRBJ2-7; 7 nucleotides agree with TRBD2. The V gene end was trimmed by 2 bases and the J gene end by 1 base; junction bases not matched to a gene: 5. This CDR3 is built from 15 residues. Germline assignment: CDR1 MDHEN and CDR2 SYDVKM. CDR3 bases: TGTGCCAGCAGTTTAACAAGGGGACTATCCTACGAGCAGTACTTC. Encoded protein: CASSLTRGLSYEQYF. The variable domain in full, with the rest retrieved from reference TRBV28 and TRBJ2-7, is DVKVTQSSRYLVKRTGEKVFLECVQDMDHENMFWYRQDPGLGLRLIYFSYDVKMKEKGDIPEGYSVSREKKERFSLILESASTNQTSMYLCASSLTRGLSYEQYFGPGTRLTVT.

This chain uses TRBV11-2 with TRBJ2-7; D remains ambiguous. The V end was cut by 0 bases, the J end by 4 bases, with 10 bases between. There are 14 residues in the CDR3. From germline, CDR1 is SGHAT and CDR2 FQNNGV. CDR3 sequence reads: CASSLDPDGYEQYF. The CDR3 DNA reads as TGTGCCAGCAGCTTAGACCCCGACGGTTACGAGCAGTACTTC.

The chain uses TRBV4-1 and TRBJ2-1; possible D gene TRBD2, 6 bases. The CDR3 has 15 amino acids. Germline loops: CDR1 MGHRA, CDR2 YSYEKL. V shed 0 bases and J shed 2 bases, with 8 bases lying between them. The CDR3 nucleotides are TGCGCCAGCAGCCAAGATCCGGGGGCCTACAATGAGCAGTTCTTC. Translation gives CASSQDPGAYNEQFF.